The next 29 T cell receptor beta chains were all read from a single sample in a study of shared clonotypes between healthy human individuals. Here immunoSEQ multiplex PCR was the method, and the copy in TCRdb shows in-frame clones only, minus some. The sample lists under 550,000 clones, 90% to 97% seen once, with about 0.057% in the top ten. Material: naive CD4+ T cells sorted from blood. The subset: CD45RA+ positively selected. The source is a woman between 25 and 40 years old in good health.

This chain links TRBV10-1 with TRBJ1-2; D is uncertain. The CDR3 length is 13 residues. The ends were cut back, 5 bases at V and 4 bases at J, with 11 bases in the middle. The germline gives CDR1 WNHNN, CDR2 SYGVQD (reference sequence). CDR3 coding DNA: TGCGCCAGCAGTCTGAGAAGAACCTATGGCTACACCTTC. Translating gives CASSLRRTYGYTF.

The gene calls are TRBV5-1 and TRBJ2-2, with 9 bases identical to TRBD2. This CDR3 contains 15 residues. J was trimmed by 6 bases and V by 2 bases; bases with no gene match: 5. CDR1 is SGHRS and CDR2 is YFSETQ in the germline V gene. The chain's CDR3 is CASSFGSGSSGELFF. DNA for the CDR3: TGCGCCAGCAGCTTTGGTAGCGGGAGTTCCGGGGAGCTGTTTTTT.

The V gene is TRBV5-5, the J gene TRBJ2-7; TRBD2 is a possible D gene (6 bases). There are 14 residues in the CDR3. V dropped 0 bases and J dropped 4 bases, with 11 bases sitting between them. Germline V gives CDR1 SGHKS, CDR2 YYEKEE (reference sequence). The CDR3 nucleotides read TGTGCCAGCAGCTTGGGACTAGTCCCATACGAGCAGTACTTC. As protein: CASSLGLVPYEQYF. The full variable domain, with the rest looked up from reference TRBV5-5 and TRBJ2-7, is DAGVTQSPTHLIKTRGQQVTLRCSPISGHKSVSWYQQVLGQGPQFIFQYYEKEERGRGNFPDRFSARQFPNYSSELNVNALLLGDSALYLCASSLGLVPYEQYFGPGTRLTVT.

The chain employs TRBV27 and TRBJ2-3; D unclear. Looked up from germline, CDR1 is MNHEY and CDR2 is SMNVEV (reference sequence). The CDR3 has 16 residues. The V end was cut by 2 bases, the J end by 2 bases, with 14 bases between. In DNA form, the CDR3 reads TGTGCCAGCAGTTTAGTTGCCATACATCCCACAGATACGCAGTATTTT. Translated, it gives CASSLVAIHPTDTQYF.

The V call is TRBV30, the J call TRBJ1-5; maybe TRBD1 (6 bases). Trimming shortened V by 5 bases and J by 0 bases, and 17 bases separated the two germline ends. The CDR3 loop spans 16 amino acids. Per the germline V gene, CDR1 is GTSNPN and CDR2 is SVGIG (reference sequence). CDR3 protein: CAWSPQGIYSNQPQHF. The CDR3 DNA reads TGTGCCTGGTCCCCCCAGGGGATCTATAGCAATCAGCCCCAGCATTTT.

The V gene is TRBV5-1, the J gene TRBJ1-1, with D uncertain. Germline loops: CDR1 SGHRS, CDR2 YFSETQ. This CDR3 region has 15 residues. Trimming removed 0 bases at V and 5 bases at J, with 14 bases between. CDR3 coding DNA: TGCGCCAGCAGCTTGGACAGTCCCCGGTGGACTGAAGCTTTCTTT. Residues: CASSLDSPRWTEAFF.

The rearrangement uses TRBV5-1 and TRBJ2-1, with 9 nucleotides matching TRBD1. The CDR3 contains 16 residues. CDR1 SGHRS and CDR2 YFSETQ come from the germline V gene. Trimming took 3 bases from V and 5 from J; bases not matched to a gene: 9. CDR3 sequence (DNA): TGCGCCAGCAGCTGGGACGGACAGGGGAGCCACAATGAGCAGTTCTTC. Protein: CASSWDGQGSHNEQFF.

The V and J genes are TRBV11-3 and TRBJ1-2; D unclear. Germline CDR1 SGHNT, CDR2 YENEEA. CDR3 size: 13 residues. V lost 5 bases to trimming and J lost 3 bases, with 10 bases between them. The CDR3 region is CASSGPSYYGYTF. The CDR3 bases are TGTGCCAGCAGCGGCCCTTCTTACTATGGCTACACCTTC.

DNA of the CDR3: TGTGCCAGCAGTACCGTCGAACAAGAAAAACTGTTTTTT. It is translated as CASSTVEQEKLFF. The V gene is TRBV6-1, the J gene TRBJ1-4; D is unclear. Germline V gives CDR1 MNHNS, CDR2 SASEGT. This CDR3 region has 13 residues. Trimming removed 5 bases at V and 8 bases at J, with 12 bases between.

The chain employs TRBV19 and TRBJ1-6; unclear D gene. This CDR3 has 16 residues. Germline V gives CDR1 LNHDA, CDR2 SQIVND (reference sequence). V gave up 4 bases and J gave up 0 bases, with 10 bases separating them. The CDR3 spells CASSTTGPSYNSPLHF. CDR3 DNA sequence: TGTGCCAGTAGTACGACTGGCCCCTCCTATAATTCACCCCTCCACTTT.

This rearrangement joins TRBV7-8 to TRBJ2-7, with TRBD2 matching 12 bases. Germline lookup yields CDR1 SGHVS and CDR2 FQNEAQ. This CDR3 spans 15 amino acids. J was trimmed by 6 bases and V by 5 bases; bases with no gene match: 8. CDR3 protein: CASSGLAGGLSEQYF. CDR3 DNA sequence: TGTGCCAGCAGCGGGCTAGCGGGAGGGTTAAGCGAGCAGTACTTC.

The chain uses TRBV5-1 and TRBJ2-3, with 10 bases that match TRBD1. Germline V gene data show CDR1 as SGHRS and CDR2 as YFSETQ. With 4 bases clipped from V and 5 bases from J, the junction kept 4 bases outside the gene matches. CDR3 length equals 14 residues. The CDR3 here is CASSVTGGIDTQYF. The DNA for the CDR3 is TGCGCCAGCAGCGTGACAGGGGGCATAGATACGCAGTATTTT.

This chain joins TRBV6-5 and TRBJ1-5; possibly TRBD1 for D (5 bases). The CDR3 length is 15 residues. The V gene lost 8 bases and the J gene lost 2 bases, with 16 bases spanning the gap. The germline V gene has CDR1 MNHEY and CDR2 SVGAGI. CDR3 amino acids: CASSARGAGNQPQHF. CDR3 coding DNA: TGTGCCAGCTCGGCAAGGGGTGCGGGCAATCAGCCCCAGCATTTT.

The rearrangement joins TRBV5-8 to TRBJ1-1; no definite D call. CDR1 and CDR2 (germline): SGHTS, YDEGEE. The V end was cut by 9 bases, the J end by 1 base, with 16 bases between. CDR3 size: 14 residues. CDR3 sequence: CATGQDWANTEAFF. CDR3 sequence (DNA): TGTGCCACCGGTCAGGACTGGGCGAACACTGAAGCTTTCTTT. Full variable domain (remainder filled in from reference TRBV5-8 and TRBJ1-1): EAGVTQSPTHLIKTRGQQATLRCSPISGHTSVYWYQQALGLGLQFLLWYDEGEERNRGNFPPRFSGRQFPNYSSELNVNALELEDSALYLCATGQDWANTEAFFGQGTRLTVV.

This clone was found once. The J gene is TRBJ2-7, the V gene TRBV5-5; 8 bases are shared with TRBD1. Unmatched junction bases numbered 20, after V lost 3 bases and J lost 9 bases. CDR1 and CDR2 (germline): SGHKS, YYEKEE (reference sequence). This CDR3 is 17 amino acids long. The CDR3 reads CASSSKGSGQGPPWQYF. CDR3 DNA: TGTGCCAGCAGCTCAAAGGGATCCGGACAGGGCCCCCCCTGGCAGTACTTC.

A single count supports this clone. This chain joins TRBV11-1 and TRBJ1-4; 9 positions match TRBD1. CDR3 length: 14 amino acids. The germline V gene encodes CDR1 SGHAT and CDR2 FQDESV (reference sequence). V lost 4 bases and J lost 7; bases outside the gene matches: 4. The CDR3: CASSYTGGVEKLFF. The CDR3 DNA is TGTGCCAGCAGCTATACAGGGGGCGTTGAAAAACTGTTTTTT.

J is TRBJ1-3 and V is TRBV7-2; the D is unclear. CDR3 length equals 13 residues. Germline CDR1 is SGHTA and CDR2 is FQGNSA. Trimming took off 1 base at V and 7 bases at J, with 8 bases between the two ends. The CDR3: CASSLDLRNTIYF. The CDR3 DNA is TGTGCCAGCAGCTTAGATTTAAGGAACACCATATATTTT.

The chain has TRBV5-1 and TRBJ2-3, with D unresolved. The V end lost 6 bases, the J end lost 4 bases, and 0 bases lay between the germline ends. Germline CDR1 is SGHRS and CDR2 is YFSETQ. This CDR3 is built from 9 residues. CDR3 nucleotides: TGCGCCAGCACAGATACGCAGTATTTT. Encoded protein: CASTDTQYF.

The V call is TRBV5-1, the J call TRBJ2-7; 9 bases fit TRBD2. CDR3 length: 15 residues. Germline values: CDR1 SGHRS, CDR2 YFSETQ. The trim removed 4 bases at V and 3 bases at J, leaving 8 bases unmatched. CDR3 nucleotides: TGCGCCAGCAGCATCATAGCGGGAGCGGGCTACGAGCAGTACTTC. Protein product: CASSIIAGAGYEQYF.

The chain joins TRBV25-1 to TRBJ2-7; the match to TRBD2 covers 8 bases. Germline V lookup: CDR1 MGHDK, CDR2 SYGVNS. The junction had 12 bases not matched to a gene; V was cut back by 5 bases and J by 9 bases. This CDR3 spans 14 amino acids. DNA of the CDR3: TGTGCCAGCAGTCCGGGGGGGCGCCTATCCGTGCAGTACTTC. The encoded protein is CASSPGGRLSVQYF.

The V and J genes are TRBV7-2 and TRBJ2-7; 12 bases line up with TRBD2. Germline CDR1 and CDR2: SGHTA and FQGNSA. Trimming cost V 2 bases and J 5 bases; bases outside gene matches: 13. The CDR3 has 18 residues. The CDR3 DNA follows: TGTGCCAGCAGCTTATTTCCTAGCGGGAGGGGAGTATGGGACGAGCAGTACTTC. Amino acids: CASSLFPSGRGVWDEQYF.

The gene calls are TRBV28 and TRBJ2-7, with a tentative D call TRBD1 (5 bases). V was shortened by 2 bases and J by 0 bases, with 14 bases between the two germline ends. This CDR3 region has 16 residues. The V gene's germline CDR1 is MDHEN and CDR2 SYDVKM. DNA for the CDR3: TGTGCCAGCAGTTTAGGGGCCCAACTAACCTCCTACGAGCAGTACTTC. It yields the protein CASSLGAQLTSYEQYF.

The chain recombines TRBV15 with TRBJ2-7, with 8 positions matching TRBD2. Trimming removed 0 bases from V and 6 bases from J; junction bases left unmatched: 7. The CDR3 is made up of 15 amino acids. From germline, CDR1 is LNHNV and CDR2 YYDKDF (reference sequence). The CDR3 loop is CATSRDRGRLREQYF. The CDR3 DNA is TGTGCCACCAGCAGAGATCGCGGGAGGTTGCGCGAGCAGTACTTC.

The chain links TRBV18 to TRBJ2-7, with D possibly TRBD1 on 6 matching bases. The V end was cut by 2 bases, the J end by 0 bases, with 11 bases between. The CDR3 spans 15 residues. Germline V gene data show CDR1 as KGHSH and CDR2 as LQKENI. In DNA form, the CDR3 reads TGTGCCAGCTCACCAACAGGGCGAAGCTCCTACGAGCAGTACTTC. It is translated as CASSPTGRSSYEQYF.

The V gene is TRBV28, the J gene TRBJ1-2, with no clear D. Germline CDR1 is MDHEN and CDR2 is SYDVKM. V was shortened by 11 bases and J by 5 bases, with 18 bases between the two germline ends. CDR3 length: 13 residues. CDR3 region: CAVTAQTHYGYTF. The CDR3 coding sequence is TGTGCCGTGACTGCTCAAACACATTATGGCTACACCTTC.

The DNA for the CDR3 is TGTGCCAGTAGTATTGAGGGACAGGGGAACACTGAAGCTTTCTTT. Its translation is CASSIEGQGNTEAFF. The J gene is TRBJ1-1, the V gene TRBV19, with 9 bases aligning to TRBD1. J lost 1 base, V lost 3 bases, and 3 bases had no gene match. The germline V gene encodes CDR1 LNHDA and CDR2 SQIVND (reference sequence). The CDR3 totals 15 residues.

CDR3 sequence (DNA): TGTGCCAGCAGGGAACGCGCGGCGCAGTACTTC. Protein sequence: CASRERAAQYF. This chain joins TRBV6-5 and TRBJ2-7, with D unclear. The germline V and J ends were trimmed by 6 bases and 9 bases, with 12 bases remaining between them. The CDR3 contains 11 residues. Germline V lookup: CDR1 MNHEY, CDR2 SVGAGI.

This chain's CDR3 is CASSYLGQGPYTF. In DNA form, the CDR3 reads TGCGCCAGCAGCTACCTCGGACAGGGTCCCTACACCTTC. The chain uses TRBV5-1 and TRBJ1-2, with 8 bases matching TRBD1. The V gene end was trimmed by 3 bases and the J gene end by 10 bases; junction bases not matched to a gene: 8. Germline CDR1 SGHRS, CDR2 YFSETQ. The CDR3 spans 13 residues. Drawing the rest from reference TRBV5-1 and TRBJ1-2, the complete variable domain is KAGVTQTPRYLIKTRGQQVTLSCSPISGHRSVSWYQQTPGQGLQFLFEYFSETQRNKGNFPGRFSGRQFSNSRSEMNVSTLELGDSALYLCASSYLGQGPYTFGSGTRLTVV.

V usage is TRBV2 and J usage is TRBJ1-5; 7 bases align to TRBD1. There are 14 residues in the CDR3. J lost 7 bases, V lost 5 bases, and 8 bases had no gene match. Germline V gene data show CDR1 as SNHLY and CDR2 as FYNNEI. The CDR3 DNA reads as TGTGCCAGCAGTAGACAGGGACTGGGGCAGCCCCAGCATTTT. Its protein product is CASSRQGLGQPQHF.